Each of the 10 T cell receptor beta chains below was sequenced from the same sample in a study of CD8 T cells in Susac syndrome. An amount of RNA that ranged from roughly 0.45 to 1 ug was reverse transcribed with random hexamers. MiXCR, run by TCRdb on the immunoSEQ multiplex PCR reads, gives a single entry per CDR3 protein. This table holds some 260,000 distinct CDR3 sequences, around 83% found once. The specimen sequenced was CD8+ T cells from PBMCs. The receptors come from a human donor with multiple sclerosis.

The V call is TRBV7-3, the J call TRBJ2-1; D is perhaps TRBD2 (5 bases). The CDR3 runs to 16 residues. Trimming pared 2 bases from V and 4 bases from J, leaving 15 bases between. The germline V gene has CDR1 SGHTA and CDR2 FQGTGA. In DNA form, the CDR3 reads TGTGCCAGCAGCTTACCCCGTGCGGGTATGTACAATGAGCAGTTCTTC. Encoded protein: CASSLPRAGMYNEQFF.

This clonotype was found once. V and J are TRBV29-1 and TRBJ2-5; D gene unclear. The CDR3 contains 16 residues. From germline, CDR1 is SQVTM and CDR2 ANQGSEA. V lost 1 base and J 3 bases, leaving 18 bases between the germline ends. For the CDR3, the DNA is TGCAGCGTTGAAGCTATCCGTGAAGGGTTAAAAGAGACCCAGTACTTC. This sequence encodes CSVEAIREGLKETQYF.

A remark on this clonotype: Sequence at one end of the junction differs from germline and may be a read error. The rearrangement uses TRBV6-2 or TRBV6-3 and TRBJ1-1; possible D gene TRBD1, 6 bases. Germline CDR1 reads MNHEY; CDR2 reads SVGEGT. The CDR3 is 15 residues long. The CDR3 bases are TGTGCCAGCAGCACAGCCAGGGGTGCAAACACTGAGGCTTTCTTT. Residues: CASSTARGANTEAFF.

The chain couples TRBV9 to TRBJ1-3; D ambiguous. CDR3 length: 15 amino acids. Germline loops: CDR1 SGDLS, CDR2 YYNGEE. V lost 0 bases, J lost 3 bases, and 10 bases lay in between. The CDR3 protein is CASSVGGGFGNTIYF. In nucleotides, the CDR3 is TGTGCCAGCAGCGTAGGAGGCGGGTTTGGAAACACCATATATTTT.

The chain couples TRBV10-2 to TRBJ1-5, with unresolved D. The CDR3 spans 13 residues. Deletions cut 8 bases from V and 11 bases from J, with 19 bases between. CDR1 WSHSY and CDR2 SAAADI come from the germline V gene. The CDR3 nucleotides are TGCGCCAGCCGCGGACCCGACGGGTTGGCCCAGCATTTT. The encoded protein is CASRGPDGLAQHF.

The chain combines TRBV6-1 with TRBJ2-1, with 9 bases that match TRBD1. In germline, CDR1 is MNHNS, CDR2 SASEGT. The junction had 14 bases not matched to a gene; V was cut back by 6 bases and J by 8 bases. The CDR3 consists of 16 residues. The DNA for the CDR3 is TGTGCCAGCAGAGCATCACAGGGGGCAATAATTCATGAGCAGTTCTTC. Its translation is CASRASQGAIIHEQFF.

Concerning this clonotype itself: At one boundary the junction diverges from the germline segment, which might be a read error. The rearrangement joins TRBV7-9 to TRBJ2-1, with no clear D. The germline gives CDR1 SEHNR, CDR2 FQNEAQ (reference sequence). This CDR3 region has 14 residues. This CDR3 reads CASSPSFGAATGWF. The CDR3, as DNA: TGTGCCAGCAGCCCCAGCTTTGGCGCAGCGACCGGGTGGTTC.

The CDR3, as DNA: TGTGCCAGCAGTGCACTACCCGAGTCCCCGAGCACAGATACGCAGTATTTT. It specifies CASSALPESPSTDTQYF. The gene calls are TRBV25-1 and TRBJ2-3; unclear D gene. The length of the CDR3 is 17 residues. CDR1 and CDR2 from the germline V gene are MGHDK and SYGVNS. The ends were cut back, 4 bases at V and 0 bases at J, with 17 bases in the middle.

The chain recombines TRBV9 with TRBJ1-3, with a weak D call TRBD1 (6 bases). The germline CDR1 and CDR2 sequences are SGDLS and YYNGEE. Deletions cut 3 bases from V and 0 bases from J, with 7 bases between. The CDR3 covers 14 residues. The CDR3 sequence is CASSGTASGNTIYF. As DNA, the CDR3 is TGTGCCAGCAGCGGGACAGCCTCTGGAAACACCATATATTTT.

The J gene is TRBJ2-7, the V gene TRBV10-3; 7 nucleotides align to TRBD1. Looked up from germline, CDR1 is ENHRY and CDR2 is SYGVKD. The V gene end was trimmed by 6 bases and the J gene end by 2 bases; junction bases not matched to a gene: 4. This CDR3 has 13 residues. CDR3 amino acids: CAIRTGNPYEQYF. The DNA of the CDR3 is TGTGCCATCAGGACAGGGAACCCCTACGAGCAGTACTTC.